A selection of T cell receptor beta chains follows, all from one sample in a study of blood T cell repertoires in COVID-19. Using immunoSEQ multiplex PCR, the repertoire was profiled, and TCRdb retains in-frame clones only, with some absent. The data hold about 310,000 clones, with roughly 91% observed a single time. The sequencing sample was made of peripheral blood. These receptors came from a man aged 45-60 years with active or convalescent COVID-19. The CDR3 runs from the conserved cysteine through the conserved F or W. The order of the fields is CDR3 protein, CDR3 DNA, D gene, V gene, J gene, clone size. D genes are given only for firm matches. Only some rows state a clone size, as once, few, many or a class for expanded clones.

CDR3: CASSPGTGGTEAFF
DNA: TGCGCCAGCAGCCCTGGGACAGGGGGTACTGAAGCTTTCTTT
D: TRBD1
V: TRBV5-1
J: TRBJ1-1
size: -

CDR3: CASNYRAGGNQPQHF
DNA: TGTGCCAGCAACTACAGGGCCGGGGGCAATCAGCCCCAGCATTTT
D: -
V: TRBV6-8
J: TRBJ1-5
size: -

CDR3: CASSPFGSGFGYGYTF
DNA: TGTGCCAGCAGCCCCTTCGGAAGCGGATTTGGCTATGGCTACACCTTC
D: -
V: TRBV7-9
J: TRBJ1-2
size: -

CDR3: CASSLVGTGGRGTEAFF
DNA: TGCGCCAGCAGCTTGGTGGGGACAGGGGGCAGGGGCACTGAAGCTTTCTTT
D: TRBD1
V: TRBV5-1
J: TRBJ1-1
size: -

CDR3: CASSPPGWAGLSGNTIYF
DNA: TGTGCCAGCAGCCCCCCGGGGTGGGCAGGTCTTTCTGGAAACACCATATATTTT
D: -
V: TRBV11-3
J: TRBJ1-3
size: -

CDR3: CASSFGQSSSYEQYF
DNA: TGCGCCAGCAGCTTTGGACAATCGAGCTCCTACGAGCAGTACTTC
D: -
V: TRBV5-1
J: TRBJ2-7
size: once

CDR3: CASTGLAGDGEQFF
DNA: TGTGCCAGCACGGGGCTAGCGGGAGACGGTGAGCAGTTCTTC
D: TRBD2
V: TRBV6-5
J: TRBJ2-1
size: -

CDR3: CASTPLGGISPLHF
DNA: TGTGCCAGTACTCCTCTGGGGGGGATTTCACCCCTCCACTTT
D: -
V: TRBV19
J: TRBJ1-6
size: -

CDR3: CASSRTSANYGYTF
DNA: TGTGCCAGTAGCAGGACATCAGCTAACTATGGCTACACCTTC
D: -
V: TRBV19
J: TRBJ1-2
size: -

CDR3: CAWTTKQGAQVGNTEAFF
DNA: TGTGCCTGGACAACGAAACAGGGGGCGCAGGTTGGGAACACTGAAGCTTTCTTT
D: TRBD1
V: TRBV30
J: TRBJ1-1
size: once

CDR3: CASSSTSGVGGYTF
DNA: TGTGCCAGCAGCTCCACCTCAGGGGTAGGCGGCTACACCTTC
D: -
V: TRBV7-2
J: TRBJ1-2
size: -

CDR3: CASSMGQGWDTQYF
DNA: TGTGCCAGTAGTATGGGACAGGGTTGGGATACGCAGTATTTT
D: TRBD1
V: TRBV19
J: TRBJ2-3
size: few

CDR3: CASSDGLAGVGGETQYF
DNA: TGTGCCAGCAGCGACGGACTAGCGGGTGTTGGGGGGGAGACCCAGTACTTC
D: TRBD2
V: TRBV2
J: TRBJ2-5
size: -

CDR3: CSASDPARGGTEAFF
DNA: TGCAGTGCTAGTGACCCCGCCAGGGGCGGCACTGAAGCTTTCTTT
D: -
V: TRBV20-1
J: TRBJ1-1
size: -

CDR3: CASSQGQGMGSPLHF
DNA: TGTGCCAGCAGCCAAGGACAGGGCATGGGTTCACCCCTCCACTTT
D: TRBD1
V: TRBV3-1/TRBV3-2
J: TRBJ1-6
size: -

CDR3: CASSDSLLDYGYTF
DNA: TGTGCCAGCAGCGACAGTTTACTTGACTATGGCTACACCTTC
D: -
V: TRBV28
J: TRBJ1-2
size: -

CDR3: CASQGVLPYEQYF
DNA: TGTGCCTCACAGGGGGTTCTGCCATACGAGCAGTACTTC
D: TRBD1
V: TRBV30
J: TRBJ2-7
size: few

CDR3: CASASGTDYEQYF
DNA: TGTGCCTCTGCTAGCGGAACAGACTACGAGCAGTACTTC
D: TRBD2
V: TRBV3-1/TRBV3-2
J: TRBJ2-7
size: -

CDR3: CASSFGLAGLTGELFF
DNA: TGTGCCAGCAGCTTCGGACTAGCGGGCCTTACCGGGGAGCTGTTTTTT
D: TRBD2
V: TRBV11-3
J: TRBJ2-2
size: -

CDR3: CASSLRAAGSGNTIYF
DNA: TGTGCCAGCAGTTTAAGGGCAGCGGGTTCTGGAAACACCATATATTTT
D: -
V: TRBV28
J: TRBJ1-3
size: -

CDR3: CASTGGQGENTGELFF
DNA: TGTGCCAGTACCGGTGGACAGGGCGAGAACACCGGGGAGCTGTTTTTT
D: TRBD1
V: TRBV19
J: TRBJ2-2
size: -

CDR3: CASSISGDYGYTF
DNA: TGTGCCAGCAGCATTTCAGGGGACTATGGCTACACCTTC
D: -
V: TRBV12-3/TRBV12-4
J: TRBJ1-2
size: -

CDR3: CASRANGVSEKLFF
DNA: TGTGCCAGCAGGGCCAACGGGGTTTCGGAAAAACTGTTTTTT
D: -
V: TRBV2
J: TRBJ1-4
size: -

CDR3: CASYSLGGPEQREQALDEQFF
DNA: TGTGCCAGCTACTCATTAGGGGGACCTGAGCAGCGGGAGCAGGCACTAGATGAGCAGTTCTTC
D: TRBD2
V: TRBV28
J: TRBJ2-1
size: -

CDR3: CASSLSRSADTQYF
DNA: TGTGCCAGCAGCTTATCTCGGAGCGCAGATACGCAGTATTTT
D: -
V: TRBV7-3
J: TRBJ2-3
size: -

CDR3: CASSPRLTGAQETQYF
DNA: TGTGCCAGCTCACCCCGGCTCACAGGAGCTCAAGAGACCCAGTACTTC
D: -
V: TRBV18
J: TRBJ2-5
size: -

CDR3: CASSSLTGPGELFF
DNA: TGTGCCAGCAGTTCACTGACAGGGCCCGGGGAGCTGTTTTTT
D: TRBD1
V: TRBV27
J: TRBJ2-2
size: -

CDR3: CATSDPTTGRSYTF
DNA: TGTGCCACCAGTGACCCCACGACAGGGCGAAGCTACACCTTC
D: TRBD1
V: TRBV24-1
J: TRBJ1-2
size: -